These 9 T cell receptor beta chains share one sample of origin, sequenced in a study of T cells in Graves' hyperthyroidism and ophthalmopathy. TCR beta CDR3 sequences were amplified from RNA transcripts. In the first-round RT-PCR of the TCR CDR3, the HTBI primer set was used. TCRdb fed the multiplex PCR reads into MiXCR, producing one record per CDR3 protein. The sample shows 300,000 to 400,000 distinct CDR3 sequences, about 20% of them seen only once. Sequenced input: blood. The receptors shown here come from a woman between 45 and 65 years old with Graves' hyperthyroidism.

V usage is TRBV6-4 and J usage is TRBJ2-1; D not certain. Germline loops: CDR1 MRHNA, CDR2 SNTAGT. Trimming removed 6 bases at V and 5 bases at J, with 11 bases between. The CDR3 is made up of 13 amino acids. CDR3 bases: TGTGCCAGCAGGGATGACCACAACAATGAGCAGTTCTTC. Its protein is CASRDDHNNEQFF.

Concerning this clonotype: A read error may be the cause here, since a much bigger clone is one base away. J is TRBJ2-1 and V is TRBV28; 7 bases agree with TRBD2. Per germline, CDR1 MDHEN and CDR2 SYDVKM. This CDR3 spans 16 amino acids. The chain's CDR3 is CASRSSGTTNSHEQSF. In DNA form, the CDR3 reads TGTGCCAGCAGGTCTTCCGGGACTACTAACTCCCATGAGCAGTCCTTC.

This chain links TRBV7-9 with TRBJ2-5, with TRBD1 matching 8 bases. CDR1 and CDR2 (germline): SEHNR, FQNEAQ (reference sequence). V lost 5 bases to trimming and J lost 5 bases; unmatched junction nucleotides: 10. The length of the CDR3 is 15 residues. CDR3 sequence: CASSVQGVIGETQYF. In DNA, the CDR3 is TGTGCCAGCAGCGTACAGGGGGTGATCGGGGAGACCCAGTACTTC.

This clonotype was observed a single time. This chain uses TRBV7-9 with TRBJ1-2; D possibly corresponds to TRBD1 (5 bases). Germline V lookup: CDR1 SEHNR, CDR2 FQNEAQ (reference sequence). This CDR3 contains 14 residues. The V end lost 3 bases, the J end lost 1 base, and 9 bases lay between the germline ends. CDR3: CASSLDDSNYGYTF. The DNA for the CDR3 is TGTGCCAGCAGCTTGGATGACAGTAACTATGGCTACACCTTC.

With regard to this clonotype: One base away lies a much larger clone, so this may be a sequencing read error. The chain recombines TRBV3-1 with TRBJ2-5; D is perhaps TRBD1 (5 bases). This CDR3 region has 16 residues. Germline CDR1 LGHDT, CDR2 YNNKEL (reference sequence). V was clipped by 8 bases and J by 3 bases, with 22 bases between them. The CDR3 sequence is CASGPIQGMAEETQYF. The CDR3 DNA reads TGTGCCAGCGGTCCAATCCAGGGCATGGCAGAAGAGACCCAGTACTTC.

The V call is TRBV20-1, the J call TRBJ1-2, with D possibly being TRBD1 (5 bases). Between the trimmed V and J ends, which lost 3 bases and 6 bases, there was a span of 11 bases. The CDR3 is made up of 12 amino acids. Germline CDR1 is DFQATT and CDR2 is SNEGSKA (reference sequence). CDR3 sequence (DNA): TGCAGTGCTAGGTCGGGGGAAGATGGCTACACCTTC. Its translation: CSARSGEDGYTF.

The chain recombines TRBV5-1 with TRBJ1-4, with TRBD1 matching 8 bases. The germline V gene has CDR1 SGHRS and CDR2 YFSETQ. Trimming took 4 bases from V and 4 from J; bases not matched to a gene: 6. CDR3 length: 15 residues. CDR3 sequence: CASSLGDRINEKLFF. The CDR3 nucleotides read TGCGCCAGCAGCCTTGGGGACAGGATTAATGAAAAACTGTTTTTT.

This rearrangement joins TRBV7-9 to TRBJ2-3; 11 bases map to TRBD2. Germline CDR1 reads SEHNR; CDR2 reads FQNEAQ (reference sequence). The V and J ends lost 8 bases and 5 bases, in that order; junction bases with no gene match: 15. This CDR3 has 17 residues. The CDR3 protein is CASSSSTSGRTVDTQYF. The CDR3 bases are TGTGCCAGCTCCAGTTCCACTAGCGGGAGAACGGTAGATACGCAGTATTTT.

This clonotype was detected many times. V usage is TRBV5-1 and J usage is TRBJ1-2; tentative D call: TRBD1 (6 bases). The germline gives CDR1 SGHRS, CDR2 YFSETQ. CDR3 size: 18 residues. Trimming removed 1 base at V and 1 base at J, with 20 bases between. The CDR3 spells CASSLNGQILVDNYGYTF. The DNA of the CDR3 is TGCGCCAGCAGCTTGAACGGACAGATTCTTGTGGATAACTATGGCTACACCTTC.